This T cell receptor (beta chain) was sequenced for a study of blood T cell repertoires in COVID-19. For the study at large: T cells, B-cell-depleted T cells, or PBMCs supplied cDNA or gDNA.

The authors' processing: Researchers report that nucleated cell counts were estimated from reference gene primer amplification. The table came from immunoSEQ multiplex PCR; TCRdb's copy has only in-frame clones and leaves some out. V and J calls plus clone size are reproduced from that table; the DNA served to infer D and trimming. The sample lists 250,000 to 350,000 clones; about 89% were seen once. The table lists this clone with a count of one. V was trimmed by 4 bases and J by 0 bases, leaving 8 bases between them. The CDR3 has 14 residues. In germline, CDR1 is SGDLS, CDR2 YYNGEE. The clonotype was recovered from a woman aged 55-69 years with acute or convalescent COVID-19. V usage is TRBV9 and J usage is TRBJ1-3, with no clear D. Sequencing was done on a sample of peripheral blood. CDR3 sequence: CASSYGVSGNTIYF. The CDR3 DNA reads TGTGCCAGCAGCTACGGGGTCTCTGGAAACACCATATATTTT.